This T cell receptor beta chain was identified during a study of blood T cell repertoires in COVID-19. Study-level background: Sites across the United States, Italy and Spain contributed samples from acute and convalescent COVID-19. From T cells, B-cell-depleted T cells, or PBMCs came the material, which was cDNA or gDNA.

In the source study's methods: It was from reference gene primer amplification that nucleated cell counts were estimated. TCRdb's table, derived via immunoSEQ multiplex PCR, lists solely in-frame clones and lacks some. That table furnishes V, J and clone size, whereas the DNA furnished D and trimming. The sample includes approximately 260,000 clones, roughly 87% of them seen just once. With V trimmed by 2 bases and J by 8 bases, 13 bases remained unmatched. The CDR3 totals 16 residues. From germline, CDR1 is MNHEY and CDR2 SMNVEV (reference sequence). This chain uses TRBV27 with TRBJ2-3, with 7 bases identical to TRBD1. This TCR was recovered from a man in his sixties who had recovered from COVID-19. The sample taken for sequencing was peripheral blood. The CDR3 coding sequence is TGTGCCAGCAGTTTACCGACAGGGATTGGATCAGGTACGCAGTATTTT. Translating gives CASSLPTGIGSGTQYF.